The T cell receptor beta chain under discussion was sequenced for a study of blood T cell repertoires in COVID-19. Study as a whole: There were acute and convalescent COVID-19 samples, and they came from the United States, Italy and Spain.

V was trimmed by 4 bases and J by 4 bases, leaving 10 bases between them. The CDR3 contains 14 residues. Germline assignment: CDR1 LNHDA and CDR2 SQIVND (reference sequence). Produced via immunoSEQ multiplex PCR; TCRdb's table is partial and in-frame only. Among over 70,000 clones listed, approximately 77% were seen once. Sequenced input: peripheral blood. The V gene is TRBV19, the J gene TRBJ1-4; tentative D call: TRBD1 (6 bases). The receptor was derived from a woman of 80 years or more with acute or convalescent COVID-19. CDR3 amino acids: CASSTPGVNEKLFF. The CDR3 region has the DNA TGTGCCAGTAGTACCCCAGGGGTTAATGAAAAACTGTTTTTT.